Shown below are 22 T cell receptor beta chains from a single sample sequenced in a study of blood T cells in healthy people across ages. Next came a second PCR, run for about 6 to 11 cycles, which used a sample-barcoded 5' primer along with a J-beta primer mix. MiXCR, run by TCRdb on the 5' RACE reads, gives a single entry per CDR3 protein. The repertoire holds about 1 million distinct CDR3 sequences, with around 45% as singletons. Sequenced: blood. The receptors come from an older woman in good health.

The rearrangement joins TRBV9 to TRBJ2-1; TRBD1 matches 7 bases. This CDR3 region has 19 residues. The junction had 15 bases not matched to a gene; V was cut back by 1 base and J by 2 bases. From germline, CDR1 is SGDLS and CDR2 YYNGEE. CDR3 bases: TGTGCCAGCAGCGTAACATCGACTTTAGGGGGCACGGCCTACAATGAGCAGTTCTTC. Translating gives CASSVTSTLGGTAYNEQFF.

The chain has TRBV11-3 and TRBJ2-1, with D tentatively TRBD2 (6 bases). This CDR3 spans 17 amino acids. CDR1 SGHNT and CDR2 YENEEA come from the germline V gene. V was cut by 5 bases and J by 0 bases, with 17 bases left in between. The CDR3 region is CASSLQIGGFSYNEQFF. CDR3 nucleotide sequence: TGTGCCAGCAGCCTCCAAATCGGGGGATTCTCCTACAATGAGCAGTTCTTC.

A few counts support this clonotype. The chain has TRBV27 and TRBJ2-5; the D gene is possibly TRBD2 (5 bases). Trimming took off 2 bases at V and 1 base at J, with 11 bases between the two ends. Germline V gives CDR1 MNHEY, CDR2 SMNVEV (reference sequence). The CDR3 is 15 amino acids. The DNA for the CDR3 is TGTGCCAGCAGTTTAACCGGCGGACTCCAAGAGACCCAGTACTTC. Translation gives CASSLTGGLQETQYF.

This clonotype was recorded once. The genes are TRBV14 and TRBJ1-2, with D possibly TRBD1 on 5 matching bases. CDR3 length: 17 residues. The V end was cut by 4 bases, the J end by 2 bases, with 20 bases between. The germline V gene has CDR1 SGHDN and CDR2 FVKESK. The CDR3 protein is CASSLNRGKKENYGYTF. CDR3 DNA: TGTGCCAGCAGCCTAAACCGGGGGAAGAAAGAAAACTATGGCTACACCTTC.

CDR3 protein: CASPRGRLAGVGDEQFF. DNA of the CDR3: TGTGCCAGCCCCCGGGGGAGGCTAGCGGGAGTGGGGGATGAGCAGTTCTTC. The chain recombines TRBV12-3 or TRBV12-4 with TRBJ2-1; 10 positions match TRBD2. Trimming at V came to 8 bases and at J to 8 bases, leaving 18 bases not matched to a gene. The CDR3 runs 17 residues.

Regarding this clonotype: The junction departs from germline at one end; a sequencing error may be responsible. The chain is built from TRBV7-2 and TRBJ2-7, with a tentative D call TRBD2 (6 bases). The CDR3 has 18 amino acids. Germline CDR1 SGHTA, CDR2 FQGNSA. The CDR3 DNA follows: TGTGCCGGCAGCTTAGTGGGGGGAAGGGGCGCGAGCTCCTACGAGCAGTACTTC. Its translation is CAGSLVGGRGASSYEQYF.

This clonotype was observed a few times. The chain is built from TRBV30 and TRBJ2-7; D assignment may be TRBD1 or TRBD2 (6 bases each). Trimming removed 2 bases from V and 2 bases from J, with 16 bases in between. The germline V gene encodes CDR1 GTSNPN and CDR2 SVGIG (reference sequence). CDR3 size: 15 residues. The CDR3: CAWSPRDGGTYEQYF. In nucleotides, the CDR3 is TGTGCCTGGAGTCCCCGGGACGGGGGCACCTACGAGCAGTACTTC.

On this clonotype: At one of its ends the junction is not consistent with the germline gene, which may arise from a read error. The CDR3 sequence is CASSGRRGGDQPQHF. DNA for the CDR3: TGTGCCAGTAGTGGACGGCGTGGTGGGGATCAGCCCCAGCATTTT. This chain joins TRBV6-1 and TRBJ1-5, with D unresolved. Germline CDR1 MNHNS, CDR2 SASEGT. There are 15 residues in the CDR3.

Written as DNA, the CDR3 is TGCGCCAGCAGACTAGCGGGAGGAACAGATACGCAGTATTTT. Residues: CASRLAGGTDTQYF. The rearrangement links TRBV5-1 to TRBJ2-3, with TRBD2 matching over 12 bases. J lost 3 bases, V lost 5 bases, and 1 base had no gene match. Germline V gene data show CDR1 as SGHRS and CDR2 as YFSETQ. CDR3 length: 14 residues.

The chain combines TRBV7-9 with TRBJ2-1; 9 bases fit TRBD2. The J call may be faulty, since TRBJ2-7 better matches the DNA end. The germline V gene has CDR1 SEHNR and CDR2 FQNEAQ (reference sequence). CDR3 length: 15 residues. CDR3 nucleotides: TGTGCCAGCAGCTTAACGGCTAGCGGGAACAATGAGCAGTACTTC. Its translation is CASSLTASGNNEQYF.

The chain combines TRBV3-1 with TRBJ2-1, with 14 bases aligning to TRBD2. This CDR3 spans 20 amino acids. V trimming: 4 bases; J trimming: 5 bases; junction bases outside the gene matches: 16. Germline CDR1 LGHDT, CDR2 YNNKEL (reference sequence). CDR3 residues: CASSLDPRLAGGGPHNEQFF. CDR3 DNA: TGTGCCAGCAGCCTGGACCCGAGACTAGCGGGAGGGGGACCGCACAATGAGCAGTTCTTC.

The chain carries TRBV29-1 and TRBJ1-5; 10 nucleotides line up with TRBD1. Germline values: CDR1 SQVTM, CDR2 ANQGSEA. CDR3 length: 13 residues. J was trimmed by 5 bases and V by 8 bases; bases with no gene match: 6. CDR3 DNA sequence: TGCAGCTTGGGACAGGGGCTAGATCAGCCCCAGCATTTT. Translated, it gives CSLGQGLDQPQHF.

This chain joins TRBV20-1 and TRBJ2-5; 14 bases align to TRBD2. The V gene end was trimmed by 4 bases and the J gene end by 11 bases; junction bases not matched to a gene: 9. The CDR3 length is 14 residues. From germline, CDR1 is DFQATT and CDR2 SNEGSKA (reference sequence). The CDR3: CSAKGLAGVEEQYF. CDR3 bases: TGCAGTGCTAAGGGACTAGCGGGAGTAGAGGAGCAGTACTTC.

This clonotype was recorded a few times. The gene calls are TRBV13 and TRBJ2-5; D tentatively reads TRBD1 or TRBD2 (6 bases each). Deletions cut 7 bases from V and 3 bases from J, with 9 bases between. The CDR3 is 12 amino acids. The germline CDR1 and CDR2 sequences are PRHDT and FYEKMQ (reference sequence). The DNA of the CDR3 is TGTGCCAGCAATAGGGGGGAAGAGACCCAGTACTTC. Translated, it gives CASNRGEETQYF.

This clonotype was detected many times. The gene calls are TRBV5-1 and TRBJ2-3, with 7 bases identical to TRBD2. Germline V gene sequence: CDR1 SGHRS, CDR2 YFSETQ. With 7 bases clipped from V and 1 base from J, the junction kept 12 bases outside the gene matches. The CDR3 length is 16 residues. CDR3 sequence (DNA): TGCGCCAGCCGGCCATCCGTAGCGGGCGGCACAGATACGCAGTATTTT. Amino acid sequence: CASRPSVAGGTDTQYF.

This clonotype has only a few counts. CDR3 nucleotide sequence: TGTGCCATCAGTGAGGGGACTAGGAGTTACCAAGAGACCCAGTACTTC. This translates into CAISEGTRSYQETQYF. The chain employs TRBV10-3 and TRBJ2-5, with 8 nucleotides matching TRBD2. V lost 2 bases, J lost 0 bases, and 5 bases stayed unmatched. The CDR3 consists of 16 residues. Per germline, CDR1 ENHRY and CDR2 SYGVKD.

This clonotype was picked up many times. The V call is TRBV20-1, the J call TRBJ1-2, with D possibly matching TRBD1 (6 bases). The CDR3 has 16 amino acids. Trimming took off 0 bases at V and 7 bases at J, with 21 bases between the two ends. Per germline, CDR1 DFQATT and CDR2 SNEGSKA (reference sequence). CDR3 amino acids: CSARDFVRGAKGGYTF. CDR3 DNA sequence: TGCAGTGCTAGAGATTTCGTTCGGGGGGCCAAGGGTGGCTACACCTTC.

This clonotype appeared a few times. V gene TRBV20-1 combines with J gene TRBJ1-1; D not resolved. V was shortened by 1 base and J by 0 bases, with 15 bases between the two germline ends. The CDR3 spans 16 residues. In germline, CDR1 is DFQATT, CDR2 SNEGSKA (reference sequence). The CDR3 DNA follows: TGCAGTGCTAGAGGGACCGCAGCCCCCGTGAACACTGAAGCTTTCTTT. Translated, it gives CSARGTAAPVNTEAFF.

The chain has TRBV13 and TRBJ2-5; 10 nucleotides match TRBD2. CDR3 length: 13 amino acids. Losses at the gene ends were 5 bases for V and 11 bases for J; bases not matched to a gene: 8. The germline CDR1 and CDR2 sequences are PRHDT and FYEKMQ (reference sequence). The CDR3 DNA is TGTGCCAGCAGCCCCACTAGCGGGACAAGGCAGTACTTC. Its translation: CASSPTSGTRQYF.

This clonotype was observed a handful of times. The rearrangement links TRBV7-9 to TRBJ2-7; D is ambiguous. The length of the CDR3 is 13 residues. Germline V gene sequence: CDR1 SEHNR, CDR2 FQNEAQ (reference sequence). With 3 bases removed from V and 5 bases from J, the gap between germline ends came to 11 bases. CDR3 DNA sequence: TGTGCCAGCAGCTTCCCCCTCTACGACGAGCAGTACTTC. Translated: CASSFPLYDEQYF.

The chain couples TRBV6-6 to TRBJ1-2; D remains unclear. The CDR3 totals 12 residues. The germline CDR1 and CDR2 sequences are MNHNY and SVGAGI (reference sequence). Between the trimmed V and J ends, which lost 2 bases and 6 bases, there was a span of 7 bases. The CDR3 DNA sequence: TGTGCCAGCAGTTACACCTTGGATGGCTACACCTTC. It specifies CASSYTLDGYTF.

This chain uses TRBV12-5 with TRBJ2-3; D possibly corresponds to TRBD2 (7 bases). Trimming took 7 bases from V and 1 from J, leaving 18 bases between them. Germline lookup yields CDR1 LGHNT and CDR2 FRNRAP. The length of the CDR3 is 16 residues. CDR3 DNA sequence: TGTGCTAGTGCGACCGGGGGGCAGGGTGGCACAGATACGCAGTATTTT. Translation gives CASATGGQGGTDTQYF.